The rows below give T cell receptor beta chains drawn from one sample of a study of monozygotic twins with inflammatory bowel disease. With the 5' RACE reads reprocessed, TCRdb shows one record per CDR3 protein and no DNA. In all, the sample yields approximately 150,000 distinct CDR3 sequences. The specimen sequenced was blood. The receptors stem from a human donor with ulcerative colitis or Crohn's disease, or a healthy co-twin of an affected twin (not recorded which). Both conserved end residues are part of each CDR3.

j_call	v_call	cdr3_aa
TRBJ2-7	TRBV4-3	CASSQESGEKYEQYF
TRBJ1-5	TRBV6-1	CASSARTRARTGNQPQHF
TRBJ2-2	TRBV4-2	CASSQPGHLLGAGELFF
TRBJ1-4	TRBV7-2	CASSSDRVGEKLFF
TRBJ2-1	TRBV19	CASSRGDRGAYNEQFF
TRBJ2-5	TRBV4-2	CASSPETGFETQYF
TRBJ2-4	TRBV10-3	CAISESGQGAWSKNIQYF
TRBJ2-7	TRBV11-2	CASSLVQSVAGTSYEQYF
TRBJ2-3	TRBV10-3	CATTPGLSSGSTDTQYF
TRBJ2-1	TRBV11-2	CASSLTPLGQGNEQFF
TRBJ1-2	TRBV30	CAWRVYHYGYTF